This TCR beta chain stems from a study of cytomegalovirus exposure and HLA in healthy donors. Findings and caveats of the study: Despite most TCR sequences being rare, some public TCRs occurred in many donors.

The PCR used 60 Vbeta and 13 Jbeta primers. Method: immunoSEQ multiplex PCR; TCRdb's copy keeps in-frame clones and lacks some. The table lists nearly 110,000 clones, less than 85% of them singletons. The V gene lost 1 base and the J gene lost 4 bases, with 13 bases spanning the gap. The V gene's germline CDR1 is MGHDK and CDR2 SYGVNS. CDR3 length: 15 amino acids. As regards this clone: What it binds is not known.

The receptor comes from a middle-aged woman in good health and CMV-seropositive. Sequenced input: PBMCs. This chain uses TRBV25-1 with TRBJ2-5, with D possibly being TRBD2 (6 bases). The CDR3 spells CASSESEGPGETQYF. CDR3 sequence (DNA): TGTGCCAGCAGTGAATCGGAGGGGCCAGGAGAGACCCAGTACTTC. The full variable domain, its missing parts supplied by reference TRBV25-1 and TRBJ2-5, is EADIYQTPRYLVIGTGKKITLECSQTMGHDKMYWYQQDPGMELHLIHYSYGVNSTEKGDLSSESTVSRIRTEHFPLTLESARPSHTSQYLCASSESEGPGETQYFGPGTRLLVL.